This is a list of T cell receptor beta chains from one sample in a study of cytomegalovirus exposure and HLA in healthy donors. Data came from immunoSEQ multiplex PCR; TCRdb stores just in-frame clones and leaves some out. Among some 130,000 clones, about 80% were seen once, and the ten largest hold roughly 27%. The sample consisted of PBMCs. These receptors originate from a man aged 25 to 40 in good health and CMV-seropositive. The CDR3 runs from the conserved cysteine through the conserved F or W. A D gene is named only where the DNA matches it firmly. Size values are once, few and many counts, or a class for expanded clones, and some rows have none.

j_call d_call clone_size v_call cdr3_nt cdr3_aa
TRBJ2-3 TRBD2 - TRBV15 TGTGCCACCAGCAGAGGGGTAGCGGGACAAAAGGGAGATACGCAGTATTTT CATSRGVAGQKGDTQYF
TRBJ2-2 TRBD1 - TRBV2 TGTGCCAGCTTAGGACAGGCGAACACCGGGGAGCTGTTTTTT CASLGQANTGELFF
TRBJ1-2 TRBD1 - TRBV4-3 TGCGCCAGCAGCCAAGAGCGTGGAGACAGGGGAAACTATGGCTACACCTTC CASSQERGDRGNYGYTF
TRBJ1-2 - - TRBV12-5 TGTGCTAGTGGTTTGGAGGGGGAGTTGAGGGGCTATGGCTACACCTTC CASGLEGELRGYGYTF
TRBJ2-5 TRBD2 - TRBV19 TGTGCCAGTAGTAACCGACTAGCGGGAGGGGGTGAGACCCAGTACTTC CASSNRLAGGGETQYF
TRBJ2-5 TRBD1 - TRBV29-1 TGCAGCGGACAGGGGGCGGATGAGACCCAGTACTTC CSGQGADETQYF
TRBJ2-1 - - TRBV18 TGTGCCAGCTCACCCCTCGGGAGTTACAATGAGCAGTTCTTC CASSPLGSYNEQFF
TRBJ1-2 TRBD1 - TRBV4-3 TGCGCCAGCAGCCAGTCCGGGAGGACAGGGGGTAACTATGGCTACACCTTC CASSQSGRTGGNYGYTF
TRBJ2-1 TRBD2 few TRBV7-2 TGTGCCAGCAGCCTCCGGACTAGCGGGGGCGGGAATGAGCAGTTCTTC CASSLRTSGGGNEQFF
TRBJ1-1 - - TRBV2 TGTGCCAGCAGCGCCCAGGGATCCACTGAAGCTTTCTTT CASSAQGSTEAFF
TRBJ2-7 - - TRBV6-1 TGTGCCAGCAGAGGGGTCCACAACAGCTCCTACGAGCAGTACTTC CASRGVHNSSYEQYF
TRBJ2-5 - - TRBV7-9 TGTGCCAGCAGCCAAGAGGGGGTACGGACTAGAGAACAAGAGACCCAGTACTTC CASSQEGVRTREQETQYF
TRBJ2-3 TRBD2 - TRBV6-5 TGTGCCAGCAGTTACTTTAGCGGGGGGGGCACAGATACGCAGTATTTT CASSYFSGGGTDTQYF
TRBJ2-6 - - TRBV7-6 TGTGCCAGCAGCCCGAACAGGGCCATCGGGGCCAACGTCCTGACTTTC CASSPNRAIGANVLTF
TRBJ2-7 TRBD1 - TRBV28 TGTGCCAGCAGTTTTTTGGGACAGGGGAGCTACGAGCAGTACTTC CASSFLGQGSYEQYF
TRBJ2-3 TRBD2 - TRBV29-1 TGCGTATTGGGGGGAGGGCAAGATACGCAGTATTTT CVLGGGQDTQYF
TRBJ2-3 - - TRBV6-1 TGTGCCAGCAGTCCCAACTATAGTGCAGATACGCAGTATTTT CASSPNYSADTQYF